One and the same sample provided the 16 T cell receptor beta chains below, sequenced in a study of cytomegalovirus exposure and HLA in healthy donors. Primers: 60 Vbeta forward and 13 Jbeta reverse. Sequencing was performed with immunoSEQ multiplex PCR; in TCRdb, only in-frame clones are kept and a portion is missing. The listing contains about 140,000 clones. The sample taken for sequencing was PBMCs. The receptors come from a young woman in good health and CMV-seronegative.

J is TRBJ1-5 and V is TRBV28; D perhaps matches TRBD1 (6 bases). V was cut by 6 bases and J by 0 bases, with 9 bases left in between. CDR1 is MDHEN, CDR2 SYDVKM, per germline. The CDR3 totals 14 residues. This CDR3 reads CASRGHLSNQPQHF. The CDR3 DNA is TGTGCCAGCAGGGGACACCTTAGCAATCAGCCCCAGCATTTT.

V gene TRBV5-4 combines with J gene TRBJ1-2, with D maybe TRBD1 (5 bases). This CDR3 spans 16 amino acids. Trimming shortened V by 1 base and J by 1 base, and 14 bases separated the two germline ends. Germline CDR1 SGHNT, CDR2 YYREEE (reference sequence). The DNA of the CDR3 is TGTGCCAGCAGCTTGAAGGGGCCCGGATATAACTATGGCTACACCTTC. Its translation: CASSLKGPGYNYGYTF.

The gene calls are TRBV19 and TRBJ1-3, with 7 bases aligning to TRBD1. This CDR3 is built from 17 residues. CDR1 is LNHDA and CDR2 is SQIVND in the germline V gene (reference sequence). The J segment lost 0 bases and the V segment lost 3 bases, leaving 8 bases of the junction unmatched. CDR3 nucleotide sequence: TGTGCCAGTAGTATCTTTTGGACAGGCAACTCTGGAAACACCATATATTTT. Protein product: CASSIFWTGNSGNTIYF.

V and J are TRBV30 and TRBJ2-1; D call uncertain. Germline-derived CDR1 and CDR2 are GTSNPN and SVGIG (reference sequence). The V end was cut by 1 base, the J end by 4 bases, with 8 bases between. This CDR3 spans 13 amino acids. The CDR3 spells CAWSGGGYNEQFF. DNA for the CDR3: TGTGCCTGGAGTGGCGGCGGTTACAATGAGCAGTTCTTC.

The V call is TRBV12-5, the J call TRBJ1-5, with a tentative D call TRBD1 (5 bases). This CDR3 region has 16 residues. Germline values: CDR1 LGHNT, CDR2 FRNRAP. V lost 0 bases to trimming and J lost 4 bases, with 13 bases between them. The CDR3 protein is CASGLVLRGRNQPQHF. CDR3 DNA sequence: TGTGCTAGTGGTTTGGTATTAAGGGGAAGGAATCAGCCCCAGCATTTT.

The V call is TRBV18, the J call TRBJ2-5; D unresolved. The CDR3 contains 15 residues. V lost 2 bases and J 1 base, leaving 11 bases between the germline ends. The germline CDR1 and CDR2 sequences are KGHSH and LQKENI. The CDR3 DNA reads TGTGCCAGCTCACCAAGTAGCAATAGCCAAGAGACCCAGTACTTC. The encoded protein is CASSPSSNSQETQYF.

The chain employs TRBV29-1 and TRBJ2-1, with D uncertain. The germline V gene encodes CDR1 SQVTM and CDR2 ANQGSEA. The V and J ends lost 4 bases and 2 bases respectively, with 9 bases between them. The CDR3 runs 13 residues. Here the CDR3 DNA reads TGCAGCGTTGTGACTCCTACCTACAATGAGCAGTTCTTC. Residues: CSVVTPTYNEQFF.

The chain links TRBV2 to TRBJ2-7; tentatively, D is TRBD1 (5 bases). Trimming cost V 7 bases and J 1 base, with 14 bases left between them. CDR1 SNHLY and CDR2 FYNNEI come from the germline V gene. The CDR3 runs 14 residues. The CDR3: CASTRQGASYEQYF. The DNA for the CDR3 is TGTGCCAGCACCCGTCAGGGCGCTTCCTACGAGCAGTACTTC.

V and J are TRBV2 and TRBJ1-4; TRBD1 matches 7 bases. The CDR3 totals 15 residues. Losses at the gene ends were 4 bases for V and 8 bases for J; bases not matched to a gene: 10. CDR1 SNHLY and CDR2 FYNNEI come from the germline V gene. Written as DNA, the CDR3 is TGTGCCAGCAGTGGACCAGACAGGGTAGGGGAAAAACTGTTTTTT. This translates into CASSGPDRVGEKLFF.

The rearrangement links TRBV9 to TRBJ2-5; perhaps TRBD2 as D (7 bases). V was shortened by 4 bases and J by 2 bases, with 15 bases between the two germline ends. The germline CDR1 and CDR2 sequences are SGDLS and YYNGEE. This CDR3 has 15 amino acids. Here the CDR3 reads CASSPTGREQETQYF. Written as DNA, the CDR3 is TGTGCCAGCAGCCCCACAGGGAGGGAACAAGAGACCCAGTACTTC.

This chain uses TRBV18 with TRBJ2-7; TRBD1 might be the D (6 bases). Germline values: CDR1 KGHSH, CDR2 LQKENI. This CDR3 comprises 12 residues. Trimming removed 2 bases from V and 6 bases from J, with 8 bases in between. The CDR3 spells CASSPGGSEQYF. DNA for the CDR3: TGTGCCAGCTCACCAGGGGGCTCCGAGCAGTACTTC.

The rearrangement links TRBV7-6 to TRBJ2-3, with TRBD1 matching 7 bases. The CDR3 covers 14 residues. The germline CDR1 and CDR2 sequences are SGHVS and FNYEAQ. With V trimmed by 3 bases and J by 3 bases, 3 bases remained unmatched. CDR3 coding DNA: TGTGCCAGCAGCTTTATACAGGGGACAGATACGCAGTATTTT. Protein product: CASSFIQGTDTQYF. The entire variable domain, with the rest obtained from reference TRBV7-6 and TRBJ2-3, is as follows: GAGVSQSPRYKVTKRGQDVALRCDPISGHVSLYWYRQALGQGPEFLTYFNYEAQQDKSGLPNDRFSAERPEGSISTLTIQRTEQRDSAMYRCASSFIQGTDTQYFGPGTRLTVL.

CDR3 coding DNA: TGTGCCAGCAGCTTGGCGGACAGTTACTCCTACGAGCAGTACTTC. This sequence encodes CASSLADSYSYEQYF. The chain combines TRBV5-4 with TRBJ2-7, with D possibly TRBD1 on 6 matching bases. CDR1 is SGHNT, CDR2 YYREEE, per germline (reference sequence). Between the trimmed V and J ends, which lost 0 bases and 0 bases, there was a span of 10 bases. This CDR3 comprises 15 residues.

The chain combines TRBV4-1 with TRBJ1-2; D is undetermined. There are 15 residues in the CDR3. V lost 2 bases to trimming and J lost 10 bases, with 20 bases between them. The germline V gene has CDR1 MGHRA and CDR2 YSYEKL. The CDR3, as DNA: TGCGCCAGCAGCCAACAAGACCTCGACACCCGGGACTACACCTTC. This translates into CASSQQDLDTRDYTF.

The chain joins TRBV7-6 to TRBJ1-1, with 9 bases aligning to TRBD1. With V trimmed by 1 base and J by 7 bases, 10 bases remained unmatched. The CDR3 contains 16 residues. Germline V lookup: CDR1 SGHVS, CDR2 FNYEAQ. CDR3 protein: CASSLEVRDRVVEAFF. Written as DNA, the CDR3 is TGTGCCAGCAGCTTAGAGGTCCGGGACAGGGTGGTTGAAGCTTTCTTT.

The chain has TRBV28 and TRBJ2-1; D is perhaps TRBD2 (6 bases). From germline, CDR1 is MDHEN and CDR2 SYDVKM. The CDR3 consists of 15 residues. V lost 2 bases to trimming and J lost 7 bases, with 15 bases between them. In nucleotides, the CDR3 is TGTGCCAGCAGTTTAGGACCGGGAGCCGGAAATGAGCAGTTCTTC. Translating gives CASSLGPGAGNEQFF.